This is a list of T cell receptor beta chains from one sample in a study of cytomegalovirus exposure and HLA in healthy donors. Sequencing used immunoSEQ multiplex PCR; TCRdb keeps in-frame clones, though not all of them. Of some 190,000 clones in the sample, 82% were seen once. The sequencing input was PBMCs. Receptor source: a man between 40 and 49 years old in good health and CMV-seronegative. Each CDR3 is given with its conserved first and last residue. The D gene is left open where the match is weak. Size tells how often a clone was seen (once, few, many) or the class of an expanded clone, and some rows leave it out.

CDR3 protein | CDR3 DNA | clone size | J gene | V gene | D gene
CASSYKGDSDTQYF | TGTGCCAGCAGTTACAAGGGGGATTCAGATACGCAGTATTTT | NA | TRBJ2-3 | TRBV6-5 | NA
CASSSETGSGNTIYF | TGTGCCAGCAGCTCAGAGACAGGGTCTGGAAACACCATATATTTT | NA | TRBJ1-3 | TRBV7-2 | TRBD1
CASSPPPATGANEKLFF | TGTGCCAGCAGCCCTCCCCCGGCGACAGGGGCGAATGAAAAACTGTTTTTT | NA | TRBJ1-4 | TRBV9 | TRBD1
CASSLGQQFNEKLFF | TGTGCCAGCAGCCTCGGACAGCAGTTTAATGAAAAACTGTTTTTT | NA | TRBJ1-4 | TRBV14 | NA
CSSSLSYEQYF | TGTTCCAGCAGCCTCTCCTACGAGCAGTACTTC | NA | TRBJ2-7 | TRBV7-9 | NA
CASSSSRGQGAYEQYF | TGTGCCAGCAGTTCATCCAGGGGACAGGGGGCCTACGAGCAGTACTTC | once | TRBJ2-7 | TRBV27 | TRBD1
CAGGQGPLDTQYF | TGTGCCGGGGGACAAGGCCCCCTGGATACGCAGTATTTT | NA | TRBJ2-3 | TRBV18 | NA
CASRENAAGRIDNNEQFF | TGTGCCAGCAGGGAAAATGCAGCGGGAAGAATAGATAACAATGAGCAGTTCTTC | NA | TRBJ2-1 | TRBV6-1 | TRBD2
CASSWADTQYF | TGTGCCAGCAGTTGGGCCGATACGCAGTATTTT | NA | TRBJ2-3 | TRBV6-5 | NA
CASSRVGGPSGNTIYF | TGCGCCAGCAGTCGTGTCGGGGGGCCCTCTGGAAACACCATATATTTT | NA | TRBJ1-3 | TRBV5-1 | NA
CASSILAGGSIPQQYF | TGTGCCAGTAGTATACTAGCGGGAGGCTCCATCCCCCAGCAGTACTTC | NA | TRBJ2-7 | TRBV19 | TRBD2
CASSYPGAPEAFF | TGTGCCAGCAGTTACCCAGGGGCTCCTGAAGCTTTCTTT | NA | TRBJ1-1 | TRBV6-5 | NA
CASSLTGTGDGYTF | TGTGCCAGCAGTCTCACGGGGACAGGGGACGGCTACACCTTC | NA | TRBJ1-2 | TRBV27 | TRBD1
CASSLMSGDFELFF | TGTGCCAGCAGCTTAATGTCGGGGGACTTCGAGCTGTTTTTT | NA | TRBJ2-2 | TRBV7-3 | NA
CASSAGQAVSETQYF | TGTGCCAGCAGCGCCGGACAGGCGGTATCTGAGACCCAGTACTTC | NA | TRBJ2-5 | TRBV9 | TRBD1
CASSLGNREAFF | TGTGCCAGCAGCTTAGGTAACAGGGAAGCTTTCTTT | NA | TRBJ1-1 | TRBV7-9 | NA
CASSLYSGGLYNEQFF | TGTGCCAGCAGCTTGTACAGCGGGGGCCTATACAATGAGCAGTTCTTC | NA | TRBJ2-1 | TRBV5-6 | TRBD2
CASSPRARAGNEQYF | TGTGCCAGCAGTCCCAGGGCCCGGGCAGGTAACGAGCAGTACTTC | NA | TRBJ2-7 | TRBV11-3 | NA
CASSPQGGSYNEQFF | TGTGCCAGCTCACCCCAAGGGGGTTCCTACAATGAGCAGTTCTTC | once | TRBJ2-1 | TRBV18 | NA
CASSVGHYGYTF | TGTGCCAGCAGCGTGGGACATTATGGCTACACCTTC | few | TRBJ1-2 | TRBV9 | NA
CASSLRSEPFF | TGTGCCAGCAGCTTGAGATCGGAGCCGTTCTTC | NA | TRBJ2-1 | TRBV7-2 | NA
CASSQGGRGPQHF | TGTGCCAGCAGCCAGGGGGGGCGGGGGCCCCAGCATTTT | NA | TRBJ1-5 | TRBV4-2 | NA
CASSLGAGLNQPQHF | TGCGCCAGCAGCTTGGGGGCGGGGCTGAATCAGCCCCAGCATTTT | NA | TRBJ1-5 | TRBV5-1 | NA
CASSEIYGLADYEQYF | TGTGCCAGCAGTGAGATTTACGGACTAGCCGACTACGAGCAGTACTTC | NA | TRBJ2-7 | TRBV2 | TRBD2
CASSPLGQSEAFF | TGTGCCAGCTCACCTCTTGGACAGAGTGAAGCTTTCTTT | NA | TRBJ1-1 | TRBV18 | NA
CASSPGSGKTYEQYF | TGTGCCAGCAGCCCAGGTAGCGGGAAAACCTACGAGCAGTACTTC | NA | TRBJ2-7 | TRBV7-2 | TRBD2
CASSLQQGGGNTIYF | TGTGCCAGCAGCCTCCAACAGGGGGGGGGAAACACCATATATTTT | once | TRBJ1-3 | TRBV2 | TRBD1
CASSPAWGGGGNTIYF | TGTGCCAGCAGCCCGGCTTGGGGGGGCGGTGGAAACACCATATATTTT | NA | TRBJ1-3 | TRBV28 | NA
CASSEELYQETQYF | TGTGCCAGCTCAGAAGAATTGTACCAAGAGACCCAGTACTTC | NA | TRBJ2-5 | TRBV6-5 | NA
CASSLEQGKETQYF | TGCGCCAGCAGCTTGGAACAGGGTAAAGAGACCCAGTACTTC | NA | TRBJ2-5 | TRBV5-1 | NA
CASSFDRGHTEAFF | TGTGCCAGCAGCTTCGACAGGGGGCACACTGAAGCTTTCTTT | NA | TRBJ1-1 | TRBV2 | TRBD1
CASSYQDRASYEQYF | TGTGCCAGCAGTTACCAGGACAGGGCCTCCTACGAGCAGTACTTC | once | TRBJ2-7 | TRBV6-5 | TRBD1
CASSLRSSTEAFF | TGTGCCAGCAGTTTACGATCGAGCACTGAAGCTTTCTTT | NA | TRBJ1-1 | TRBV27 | NA
CASSPRAGTGVGYTF | TGTGCCAGCAGCCCCCGCGCCGGGACAGGGGTAGGGTACACCTTC | NA | TRBJ1-2 | TRBV5-4 | TRBD1
CASSLGGSGSGSYEQYF | TGTGCCAGCAGCTTAGGCGGTAGCGGGAGTGGCTCCTACGAGCAGTACTTC | few | TRBJ2-7 | TRBV7-9 | TRBD2
CASSLTVSSGGSTDTQYF | TGTGCCAGCAGCTTAACGGTCTCTAGCGGGGGGAGCACAGATACGCAGTATTTT | NA | TRBJ2-3 | TRBV7-3 | TRBD2